Listed below are T cell receptor beta chains from one sample, sequenced in a study of cytomegalovirus exposure and HLA in healthy donors. Assay: immunoSEQ multiplex PCR; the TCRdb copy retains only in-frame clones and omits some. This sample has around 110,000 clones, with around 10% found just once. The sequencing sample was made of PBMCs. Source of these receptors: a man aged 25 to 40 in good health and CMV-seronegative. Each CDR3 is given with its conserved first and last residue. D genes are given only for firm matches. Size is stated for part of the rows, as once, few or many counts, or as a class when the clone is expanded.

CDR3nt: TGTGCCAGCAGTAGGGACAGAAATAGCAATCAGCCCCAGCATTTT; CDR3aa: CASSRDRNSNQPQHF; abundance: .; d_gene: TRBD1; j_gene: TRBJ1-5; v_gene: TRBV2
CDR3nt: TGTGCCAGTAGTATAGGTCCCCGTAACAATGAGCAGTTCTTC; CDR3aa: CASSIGPRNNEQFF; abundance: .; d_gene: .; j_gene: TRBJ2-1; v_gene: TRBV19
CDR3nt: TGTGCTAGTGGTTGGCCGGCGGTCGACAGTGGCTACACCTTC; CDR3aa: CASGWPAVDSGYTF; abundance: few; d_gene: .; j_gene: TRBJ1-2; v_gene: TRBV12-5
CDR3nt: TGCGCCAGCAGCTTGACCACAGCCTACAATGAGCAGTTCTTC; CDR3aa: CASSLTTAYNEQFF; abundance: .; d_gene: .; j_gene: TRBJ2-1; v_gene: TRBV5-1
CDR3nt: TGTGCCAGCAGAATAGGCGCTCAGGGGGGCAGCGAGCAGTACTTC; CDR3aa: CASRIGAQGGSEQYF; abundance: .; d_gene: .; j_gene: TRBJ2-7; v_gene: TRBV2
CDR3nt: TGTGCCAGCAGCTTAAGCCCGGGGACAGTGAACACCGGGGAGCTGTTTTTT; CDR3aa: CASSLSPGTVNTGELFF; abundance: .; d_gene: TRBD1; j_gene: TRBJ2-2; v_gene: TRBV11-2
CDR3nt: TGTGCCAGCAGCTTGGTCAGCAACTATTGCTACACCTTC; CDR3aa: CASSLVSNYCYTF; abundance: few; d_gene: .; j_gene: TRBJ1-2; v_gene: TRBV5-6
CDR3nt: TGTGCCAGTAGGAGACAGGGTGGAGAGACCCAGTACTTC; CDR3aa: CASRRQGGETQYF; abundance: few; d_gene: TRBD1; j_gene: TRBJ2-5; v_gene: TRBV19
CDR3nt: TGTGCCAGCAGCCCCGCGGGGGAGACCCAGTACTTC; CDR3aa: CASSPAGETQYF; abundance: few; d_gene: .; j_gene: TRBJ2-5; v_gene: TRBV11-2
CDR3nt: TGCGCCAGCAGCCAAACCTTAACAGGGGGGGGCTATGGCTACACCTTC; CDR3aa: CASSQTLTGGGYGYTF; abundance: .; d_gene: TRBD1; j_gene: TRBJ1-2; v_gene: TRBV4-1
CDR3nt: TGCGCCAGCAGCCAAGGGGGTAGCGGGGGCCGTGGGGAGACCCAGTACTTC; CDR3aa: CASSQGGSGGRGETQYF; abundance: .; d_gene: TRBD2; j_gene: TRBJ2-5; v_gene: TRBV4-1
CDR3nt: TGCGCCAGCAGTTCCGGGACAGGGGGACCCTACGAGCAGTACTTC; CDR3aa: CASSSGTGGPYEQYF; abundance: .; d_gene: TRBD1; j_gene: TRBJ2-7; v_gene: TRBV4-1
CDR3nt: TGTGCCAGCAGTGCCCTCGGGACAGGGCGATACTCTGGAAACACCATATATTTT; CDR3aa: CASSALGTGRYSGNTIYF; abundance: few; d_gene: TRBD1; j_gene: TRBJ1-3; v_gene: TRBV6-1
CDR3nt: TGCGCCAGCAGCTTCCTGACAGGGTCGACCGGGGAGCTGTTTTTT; CDR3aa: CASSFLTGSTGELFF; abundance: few; d_gene: TRBD1; j_gene: TRBJ2-2; v_gene: TRBV5-1
CDR3nt: TGTGCCAGTAGTGTTAGCGGGGTAAGCTCCTACGAGCAGTACTTC; CDR3aa: CASSVSGVSSYEQYF; abundance: .; d_gene: TRBD2; j_gene: TRBJ2-7; v_gene: TRBV19
CDR3nt: TGTGCCAGCAGCCAAGACCGGGCTAGCGGGTACAATGAGCAGTTCTTC; CDR3aa: CASSQDRASGYNEQFF; abundance: few; d_gene: TRBD2; j_gene: TRBJ2-1; v_gene: TRBV4-2
CDR3nt: TGCGCCAGCAGCTTTTTCGGGGAGAACACTGAAGCTTTCTTT; CDR3aa: CASSFFGENTEAFF; abundance: .; d_gene: .; j_gene: TRBJ1-1; v_gene: TRBV4-3
CDR3nt: TGTGCCAGCATCCAGAGGGAGTTCTCTGGAAACACCATATATTTT; CDR3aa: CASIQREFSGNTIYF; abundance: .; d_gene: .; j_gene: TRBJ1-3; v_gene: TRBV6-5
CDR3nt: TGTGCCAGCAGTGTACGACCAATCACGACAGGCACTGAAGCTTTCTTT; CDR3aa: CASSVRPITTGTEAFF; abundance: .; d_gene: .; j_gene: TRBJ1-1; v_gene: TRBV6-1
CDR3nt: TGTGCCAGCAGTCGAACTGCCAGGGAGGTAAATCAGCCCCAGCATTTT; CDR3aa: CASSRTAREVNQPQHF; abundance: few; d_gene: .; j_gene: TRBJ1-5; v_gene: TRBV27
CDR3nt: TGTGCCAGCAGCCAAGGAGGGTCTAGCGGGAGCTACGAGCAGTACTTC; CDR3aa: CASSQGGSSGSYEQYF; abundance: few; d_gene: TRBD2; j_gene: TRBJ2-7; v_gene: TRBV4-2
CDR3nt: TGTGCCAGTAGTAGTGGACAGCGCAATCAGCCCCAGCATTTT; CDR3aa: CASSSGQRNQPQHF; abundance: .; d_gene: .; j_gene: TRBJ1-5; v_gene: TRBV19
CDR3nt: TGCGCCAGCAGCTTGGTCTTTCGGGGGATGAACACTGAAGCTTTCTTT; CDR3aa: CASSLVFRGMNTEAFF; abundance: .; d_gene: .; j_gene: TRBJ1-1; v_gene: TRBV5-1
CDR3nt: TGTGCCAGCAGTCCACCCGGGGGGGCAACTGAAGCTTTCTTT; CDR3aa: CASSPPGGATEAFF; abundance: .; d_gene: .; j_gene: TRBJ1-1; v_gene: TRBV6-6
CDR3nt: TGTGCCAGCAGCCGAAGGACTAGCGGGGGCTCTGTCAGCTCCTACGAGCAGTACTTC; CDR3aa: CASSRRTSGGSVSSYEQYF; abundance: .; d_gene: TRBD2; j_gene: TRBJ2-7; v_gene: TRBV7-2
CDR3nt: TGTGCCAGCAAGCGGGAGAACGAGCAGTACTTC; CDR3aa: CASKRENEQYF; abundance: .; d_gene: TRBD2; j_gene: TRBJ2-7; v_gene: TRBV27
CDR3nt: TGTGCCATCAGTGAGTCGGGCCAGGGGCAGCAGTACTTC; CDR3aa: CAISESGQGQQYF; abundance: once; d_gene: .; j_gene: TRBJ2-5; v_gene: TRBV10-3
CDR3nt: TGCAGCGTTGAAGAGGCTAGCGGGACAACTTACAATGAGCAGTTCTTC; CDR3aa: CSVEEASGTTYNEQFF; abundance: .; d_gene: TRBD2; j_gene: TRBJ2-1; v_gene: TRBV29-1
CDR3nt: TGTGCCAGTCTTATGGACAACTTTTATGAGCAGTTCTTC; CDR3aa: CASLMDNFYEQFF; abundance: .; d_gene: .; j_gene: TRBJ2-1; v_gene: TRBV7-9
CDR3nt: TGTGCCAGCAGTTTCCGAATTGGGACTAGCGGGTACGAGCAGTACTTC; CDR3aa: CASSFRIGTSGYEQYF; abundance: few; d_gene: TRBD2; j_gene: TRBJ2-7; v_gene: TRBV6-5
CDR3nt: TGCGCCAGCAGCCAAGCCGTGGGCACCTTGAACACTGAAGCTTTCTTT; CDR3aa: CASSQAVGTLNTEAFF; abundance: few; d_gene: .; j_gene: TRBJ1-1; v_gene: TRBV4-3
CDR3nt: TGTGCCAGCAGCTTGCAGACCGGGAGCCAAGAGACCCAGTACTTC; CDR3aa: CASSLQTGSQETQYF; abundance: .; d_gene: .; j_gene: TRBJ2-5; v_gene: TRBV5-4
CDR3nt: TGTGCCAGCAGTTCCTTCGGGCAGGGGGCGGCGGGCACCGGGGAGCTGTTTTTT; CDR3aa: CASSSFGQGAAGTGELFF; abundance: .; d_gene: TRBD1; j_gene: TRBJ2-2; v_gene: TRBV2
CDR3nt: TGTGCCACCAGCAGAGGTCGAGGAGATACGCAGTATTTT; CDR3aa: CATSRGRGDTQYF; abundance: few; d_gene: .; j_gene: TRBJ2-3; v_gene: TRBV15
CDR3nt: TGTGCCAGCAGTTCAACGGGACAGGGCTACGAGCAGTACTTC; CDR3aa: CASSSTGQGYEQYF; abundance: few; d_gene: TRBD1; j_gene: TRBJ2-7; v_gene: TRBV27
CDR3nt: TGCGCCAGCACAAACGGGTACGAGCAGTACTTC; CDR3aa: CASTNGYEQYF; abundance: .; d_gene: .; j_gene: TRBJ2-7; v_gene: TRBV4-3
CDR3nt: TGTGCCAGCAGCTCCCAGGCGGGGTACACCGGGGAGCTGTTTTTT; CDR3aa: CASSSQAGYTGELFF; abundance: .; d_gene: .; j_gene: TRBJ2-2; v_gene: TRBV7-9
CDR3nt: TGTGCCAGCAGTTTGGGCGGGAGTTTCTTAGAGACCCAGTACTTC; CDR3aa: CASSLGGSFLETQYF; abundance: .; d_gene: TRBD2; j_gene: TRBJ2-5; v_gene: TRBV27